This T cell receptor beta chain was observed in a study of T cell repertoires in cytomegalovirus infection. At the level of the study: Public TCR beta signature analysis indicated the presence of both CMV infection and matching HLA type.

A word on this clonotype: Its matching antigen is unknown.

Notes on the study in general: The ex vivo response showed dominance by HLA-C-restricted CMV-specific TCR beta clonotypes.

CDR1 and CDR2 from the germline V gene are SGDLS and YYNGEE. Trimming pared 0 bases from V and 3 bases from J, leaving 6 bases between. The CDR3 consists of 13 residues. One entry per CDR3 protein results from TCRdb running MiXCR on the reads. The table includes approximately 43,000 distinct CDR3 sequences, 20% to 25% detected once. The sample taken for sequencing was PBMCs, sequenced either directly or after in vitro stimulation (not recorded which). The receptor was derived from a human donor in good health (CMV status not recorded). Some clones in this sample may be carry-over from other donors' samples. The rearrangement links TRBV9 to TRBJ1-2, with D maybe TRBD1 (6 bases). CDR3 residues: CASSVDRDYGYTF. The CDR3 nucleotides read TGTGCCAGCAGCGTAGACAGGGACTATGGCTACACCTTC.